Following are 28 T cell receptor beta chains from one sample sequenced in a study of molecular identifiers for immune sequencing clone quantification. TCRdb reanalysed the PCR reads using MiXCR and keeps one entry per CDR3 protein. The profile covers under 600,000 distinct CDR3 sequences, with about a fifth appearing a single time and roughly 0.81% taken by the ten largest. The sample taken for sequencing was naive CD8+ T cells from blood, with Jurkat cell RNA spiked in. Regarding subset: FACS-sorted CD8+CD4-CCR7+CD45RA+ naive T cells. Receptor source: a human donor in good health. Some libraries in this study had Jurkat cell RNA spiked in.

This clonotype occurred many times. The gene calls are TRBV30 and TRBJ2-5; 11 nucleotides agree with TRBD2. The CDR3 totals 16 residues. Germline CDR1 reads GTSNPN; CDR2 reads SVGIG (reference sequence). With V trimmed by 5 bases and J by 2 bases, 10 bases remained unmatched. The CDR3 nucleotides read TGTGCCTGGGACGATCTAGCGGGGGGTCCTCAAGAGACCCAGTACTTC. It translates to CAWDDLAGGPQETQYF.

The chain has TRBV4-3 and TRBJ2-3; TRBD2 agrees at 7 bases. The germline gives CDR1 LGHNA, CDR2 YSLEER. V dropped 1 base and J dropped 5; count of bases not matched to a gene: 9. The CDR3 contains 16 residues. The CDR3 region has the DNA TGCGCCAGCAGCCAAGTTCTCGCGGGAGTTTTAGATACGCAGTATTTT. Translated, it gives CASSQVLAGVLDTQYF.

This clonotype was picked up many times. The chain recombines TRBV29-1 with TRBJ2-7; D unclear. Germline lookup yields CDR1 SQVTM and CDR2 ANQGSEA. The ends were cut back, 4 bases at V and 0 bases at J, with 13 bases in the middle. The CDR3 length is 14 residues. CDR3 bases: TGCAGCGTTGTGGACCGTCTTAGCTCCTACGAGCAGTACTTC. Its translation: CSVVDRLSSYEQYF.

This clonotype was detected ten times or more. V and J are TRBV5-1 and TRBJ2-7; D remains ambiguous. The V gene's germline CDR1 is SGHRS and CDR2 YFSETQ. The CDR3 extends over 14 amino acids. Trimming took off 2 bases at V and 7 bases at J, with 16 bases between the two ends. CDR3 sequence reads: CASSFSDGPGEQYF. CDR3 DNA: TGCGCCAGCAGCTTTTCGGACGGACCAGGAGAGCAGTACTTC.

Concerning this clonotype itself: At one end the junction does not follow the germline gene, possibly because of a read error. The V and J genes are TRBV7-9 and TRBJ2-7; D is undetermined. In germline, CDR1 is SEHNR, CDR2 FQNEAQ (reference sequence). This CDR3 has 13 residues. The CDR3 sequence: CASSHEVGNEQHF. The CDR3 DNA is TGTGCCAGCAGCCACGAGGTCGGTAACGAGCAGCACTTC.

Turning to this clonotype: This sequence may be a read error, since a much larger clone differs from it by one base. Here the CDR3 DNA reads TGTGCCAGCGGCTTAGACCCTATGGTCCAAGAGACCCAGTACTTC. This encodes CASGLDPMVQETQYF. The rearrangement uses TRBV7-8 and TRBJ2-5; D gene uncertain. The CDR3 has 15 residues. From germline, CDR1 is SGHVS and CDR2 FQNEAQ.

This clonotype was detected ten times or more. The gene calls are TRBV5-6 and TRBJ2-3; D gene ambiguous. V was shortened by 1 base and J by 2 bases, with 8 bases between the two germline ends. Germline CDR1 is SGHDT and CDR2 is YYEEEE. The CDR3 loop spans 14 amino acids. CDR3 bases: TGTGCCAGCAGCTTGAACGGCCTCACAGATACGCAGTATTTT. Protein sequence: CASSLNGLTDTQYF.

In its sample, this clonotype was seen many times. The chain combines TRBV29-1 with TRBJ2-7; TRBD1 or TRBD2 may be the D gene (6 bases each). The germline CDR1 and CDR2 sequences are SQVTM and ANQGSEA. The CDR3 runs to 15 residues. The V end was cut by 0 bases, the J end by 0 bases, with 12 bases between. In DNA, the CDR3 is TGCAGCGTTGAAGATCGGAGGGGGAGCTCCTACGAGCAGTACTTC. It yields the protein CSVEDRRGSSYEQYF.

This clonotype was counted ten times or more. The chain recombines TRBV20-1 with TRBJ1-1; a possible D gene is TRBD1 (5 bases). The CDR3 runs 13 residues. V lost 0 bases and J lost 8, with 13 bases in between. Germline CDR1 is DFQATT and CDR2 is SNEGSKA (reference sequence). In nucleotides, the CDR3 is TGCAGTGCTAGAGAGGGACCGAGAGAGGAAGCTTTCTTT. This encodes CSAREGPREEAFF.

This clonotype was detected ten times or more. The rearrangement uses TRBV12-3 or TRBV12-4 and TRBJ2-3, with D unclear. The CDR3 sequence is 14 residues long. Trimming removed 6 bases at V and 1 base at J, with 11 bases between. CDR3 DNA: TGTGCCAGCAGCTCCGACCGACGCACAGATACGCAGTATTTT. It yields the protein CASSSDRRTDTQYF.

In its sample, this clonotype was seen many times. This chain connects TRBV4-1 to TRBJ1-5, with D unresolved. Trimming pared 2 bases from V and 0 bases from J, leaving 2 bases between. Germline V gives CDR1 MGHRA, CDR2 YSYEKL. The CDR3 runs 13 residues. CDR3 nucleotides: TGCGCCAGCAGCCAAATTAGCAATCAGCCCCAGCATTTT. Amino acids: CASSQISNQPQHF.

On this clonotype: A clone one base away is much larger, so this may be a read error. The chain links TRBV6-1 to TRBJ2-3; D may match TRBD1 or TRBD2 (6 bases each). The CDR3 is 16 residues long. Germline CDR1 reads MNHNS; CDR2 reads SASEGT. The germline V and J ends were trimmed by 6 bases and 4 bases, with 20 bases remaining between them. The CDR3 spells CASRVDGGPGADTQYF. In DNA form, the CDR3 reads TGTGCCAGCAGAGTCGACGGGGGCCCCGGGGCAGATACGCAGTATTTT.

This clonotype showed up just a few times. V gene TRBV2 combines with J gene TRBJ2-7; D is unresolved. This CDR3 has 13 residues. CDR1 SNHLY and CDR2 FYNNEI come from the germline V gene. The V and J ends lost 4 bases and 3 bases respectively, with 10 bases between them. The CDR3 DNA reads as TGTGCCAGCAGTGCAACGGACGGCTACGAGCAGTACTTC. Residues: CASSATDGYEQYF.

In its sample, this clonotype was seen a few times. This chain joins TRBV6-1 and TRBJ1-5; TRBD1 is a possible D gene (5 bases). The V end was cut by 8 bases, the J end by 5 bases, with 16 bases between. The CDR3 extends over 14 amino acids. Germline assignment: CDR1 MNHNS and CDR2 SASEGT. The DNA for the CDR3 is TGTGCCAGCGGGAGGGAGGGGTTGTATCAGCCCCAGCATTTT. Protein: CASGREGLYQPQHF.

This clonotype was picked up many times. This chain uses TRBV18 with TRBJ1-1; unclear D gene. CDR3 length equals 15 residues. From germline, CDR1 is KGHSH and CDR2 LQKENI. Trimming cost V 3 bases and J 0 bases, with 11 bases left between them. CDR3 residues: CASSPPQELNTEAFF. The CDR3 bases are TGTGCCAGCTCACCCCCCCAGGAATTGAACACTGAAGCTTTCTTT.

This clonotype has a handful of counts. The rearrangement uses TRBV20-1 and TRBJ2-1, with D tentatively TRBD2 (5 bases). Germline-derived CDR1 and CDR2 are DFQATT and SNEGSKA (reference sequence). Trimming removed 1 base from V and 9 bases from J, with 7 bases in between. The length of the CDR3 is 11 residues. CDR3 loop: CSARGGFEQFF. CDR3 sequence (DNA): TGCAGTGCTAGAGGCGGGTTTGAGCAGTTCTTC.

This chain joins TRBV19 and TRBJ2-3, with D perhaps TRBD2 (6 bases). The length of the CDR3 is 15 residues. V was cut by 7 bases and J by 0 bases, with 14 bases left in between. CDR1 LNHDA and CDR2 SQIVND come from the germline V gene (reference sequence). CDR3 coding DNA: TGTGCCAGTACCGAACTCGGGACTAGCACAGATACGCAGTATTTT. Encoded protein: CASTELGTSTDTQYF. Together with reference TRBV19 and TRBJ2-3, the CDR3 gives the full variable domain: DGGITQSPKYLFRKEGQNVTLSCEQNLNHDAMYWYRQDPGQGLRLIYYSQIVNDFQKGDIAEGYSVSREKKESFPLTVTSAQKNPTAFYLCASTELGTSTDTQYFGPGTRLTVL.

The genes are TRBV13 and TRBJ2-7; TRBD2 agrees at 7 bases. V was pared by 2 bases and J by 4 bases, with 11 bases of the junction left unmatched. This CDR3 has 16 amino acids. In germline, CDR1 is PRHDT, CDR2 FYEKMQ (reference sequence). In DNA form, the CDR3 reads TGTGCCAGCAGCTTATTTGGGCGGGAGAGTCCGTACGAGCAGTACTTC. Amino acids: CASSLFGRESPYEQYF. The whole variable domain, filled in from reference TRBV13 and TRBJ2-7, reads AAGVIQSPRHLIKEKRETATLKCYPIPRHDTVYWYQQGPGQDPQFLISFYEKMQSDKGSIPDRFSAQQFSDYHSELNMSSLELGDSALYFCASSLFGRESPYEQYFGPGTRLTVT.

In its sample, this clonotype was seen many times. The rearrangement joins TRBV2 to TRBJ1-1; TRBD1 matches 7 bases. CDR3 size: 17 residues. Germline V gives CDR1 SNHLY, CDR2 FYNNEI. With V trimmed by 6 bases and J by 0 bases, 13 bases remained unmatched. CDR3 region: CASRSSTGQVVNTEAFF. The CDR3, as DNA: TGTGCCAGCAGATCTTCTACCGGACAGGTTGTGAACACTGAAGCTTTCTTT. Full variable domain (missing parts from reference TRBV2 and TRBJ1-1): EPEVTQTPSHQVTQMGQEVILRCVPISNHLYFYWYRQILGQKVEFLVSFYNNEISEKSEIFDDQFSVERPDGSNFTLKIRSTKLEDSAMYFCASRSSTGQVVNTEAFFGQGTRLTVV.

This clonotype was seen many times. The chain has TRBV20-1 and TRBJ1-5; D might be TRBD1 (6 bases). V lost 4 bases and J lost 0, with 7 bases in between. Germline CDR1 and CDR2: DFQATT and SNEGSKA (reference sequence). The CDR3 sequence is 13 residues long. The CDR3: CSATDSSNQPQHF. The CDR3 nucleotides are TGCAGTGCTACGGACAGTAGCAATCAGCCCCAGCATTTT.

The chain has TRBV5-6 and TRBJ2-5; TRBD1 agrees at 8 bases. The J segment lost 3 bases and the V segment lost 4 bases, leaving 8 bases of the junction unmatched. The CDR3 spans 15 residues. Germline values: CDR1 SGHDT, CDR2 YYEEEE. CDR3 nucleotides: TGTGCCAGCAGCGACACAAACAGGGGGGAAGAGACCCAGTACTTC. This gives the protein CASSDTNRGEETQYF.

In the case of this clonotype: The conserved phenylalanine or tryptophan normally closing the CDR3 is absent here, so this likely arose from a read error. CDR3 sequence: CSASRGLSAAGELFC. The CDR3 DNA reads TGCAGTGCATCTCGCGGTCTCTCAGCCGCCGGGGAGCTGTTTTGT. The V gene is TRBV20-1, the J gene TRBJ2-2, with D hard to call. V was shortened by 6 bases and J by 6 bases, with 20 bases between the two germline ends. Germline V gene sequence: CDR1 DFQATT, CDR2 SNEGSKA (reference sequence). The CDR3 spans 15 residues.

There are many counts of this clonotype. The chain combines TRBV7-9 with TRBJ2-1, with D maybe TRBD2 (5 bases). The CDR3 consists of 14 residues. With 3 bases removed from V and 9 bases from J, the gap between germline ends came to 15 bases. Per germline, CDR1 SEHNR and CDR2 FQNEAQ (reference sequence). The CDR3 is CASSFSLASGEQFF. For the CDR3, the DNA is TGTGCCAGCAGCTTTAGCCTAGCAAGTGGTGAGCAGTTCTTC.

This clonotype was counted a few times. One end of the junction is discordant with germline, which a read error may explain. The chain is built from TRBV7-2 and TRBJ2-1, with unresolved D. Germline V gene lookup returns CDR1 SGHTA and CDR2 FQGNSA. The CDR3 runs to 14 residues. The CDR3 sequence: CAGSPGPRDNEQFF. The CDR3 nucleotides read TGTGCCGGCAGCCCCGGGCCCCGGGACAATGAGCAGTTCTTC.

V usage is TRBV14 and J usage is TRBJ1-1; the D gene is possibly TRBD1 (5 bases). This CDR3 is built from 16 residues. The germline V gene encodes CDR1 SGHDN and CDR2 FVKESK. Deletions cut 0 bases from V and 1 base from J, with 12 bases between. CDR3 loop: CASSQDGQDTNTEAFF. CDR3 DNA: TGTGCCAGCAGCCAAGACGGCCAGGACACGAACACTGAAGCTTTCTTT. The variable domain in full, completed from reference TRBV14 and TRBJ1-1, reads EAGVTQFPSHSVIEKGQTVTLRCDPISGHDNLYWYRRVMGKEIKFLLHFVKESKQDESGMPNNRFLAERTGGTYSTLKVQPAELEDSGVYFCASSQDGQDTNTEAFFGQGTRLTVV.

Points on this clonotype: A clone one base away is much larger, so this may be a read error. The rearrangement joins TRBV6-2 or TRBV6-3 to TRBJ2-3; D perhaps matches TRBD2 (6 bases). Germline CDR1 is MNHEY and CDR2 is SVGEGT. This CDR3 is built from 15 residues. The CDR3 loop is CASSYVEGGTDAQYF. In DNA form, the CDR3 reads TGTGCCAGCAGTTACGTGGAGGGTGGCACAGATGCGCAGTATTTT.

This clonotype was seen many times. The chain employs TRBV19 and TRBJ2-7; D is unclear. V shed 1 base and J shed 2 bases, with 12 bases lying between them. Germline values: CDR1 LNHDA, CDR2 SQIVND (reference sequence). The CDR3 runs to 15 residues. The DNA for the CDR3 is TGTGCCAGTAGTATAGGGCTAGGACCTACCTACGAGCAGTACTTC. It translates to CASSIGLGPTYEQYF.

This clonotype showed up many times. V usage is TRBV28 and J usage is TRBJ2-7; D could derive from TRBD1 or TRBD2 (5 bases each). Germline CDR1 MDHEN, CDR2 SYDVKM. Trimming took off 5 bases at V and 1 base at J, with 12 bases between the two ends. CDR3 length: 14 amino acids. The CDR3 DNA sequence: TGTGCCAGCAGTCCGGGGCTACAATCCTACGAGCAGTACTTC. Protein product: CASSPGLQSYEQYF. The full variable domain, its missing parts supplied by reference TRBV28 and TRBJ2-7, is DVKVTQSSRYLVKRTGEKVFLECVQDMDHENMFWYRQDPGLGLRLIYFSYDVKMKEKGDIPEGYSVSREKKERFSLILESASTNQTSMYLCASSPGLQSYEQYFGPGTRLTVT.